Below are 24 T cell receptor beta chains sequenced from a single sample in a study of cytomegalovirus exposure and HLA in healthy donors. The PCR ran on 60 Vbeta and 13 Jbeta primers. This table comes from immunoSEQ multiplex PCR, and its TCRdb copy is limited to in-frame clones, with some not included. This sample has about 120,000 clones, with around 72% found just once. Sequenced: PBMCs. The origin of the receptors is a man aged 25-40 years in good health and CMV-seronegative.

This clone occurred once. V and J are TRBV27 and TRBJ2-7; TRBD1 matches 11 bases. The CDR3 runs to 14 residues. In germline, CDR1 is MNHEY, CDR2 SMNVEV (reference sequence). Germline trimming cut 0 bases from V and 8 bases from J; bases unmatched to any gene: 3. The CDR3 reads CASSLSDRGHKQYF. The CDR3 bases are TGTGCCAGCAGTTTATCGGACAGGGGGCATAAGCAGTACTTC.

The chain employs TRBV27 and TRBJ1-1; D is perhaps TRBD1 (5 bases). The germline gives CDR1 MNHEY, CDR2 SMNVEV (reference sequence). CDR3 length: 14 residues. V lost 5 bases, J lost 8 bases, and 18 bases lay in between. The CDR3 is CASSTHLEQEEAFF. The CDR3 DNA sequence: TGTGCCAGCAGTACCCACCTAGAACAGGAAGAAGCTTTCTTT.

V usage is TRBV14 and J usage is TRBJ2-7; possible D gene TRBD1, 5 bases. The V end was cut by 2 bases, the J end by 6 bases, with 5 bases between. This CDR3 region has 11 residues. Per the germline V gene, CDR1 is SGHDN and CDR2 is FVKESK. For the CDR3, the DNA is TGTGCCAGCAGCCAAAGGGGCGAGCAGTACTTC. It translates to CASSQRGEQYF.

The genes are TRBV30 and TRBJ2-5, with 7 bases lining up with TRBD2. The J call may be faulty, since TRBJ2-7 better matches the DNA end. Looked up from germline, CDR1 is GTSNPN and CDR2 is SVGIG (reference sequence). The CDR3 contains 13 residues. The CDR3 coding sequence is TGTGCCTGGAGTGGGGGAGGGGCATACGAGCAGTACTTC. This codes for CAWSGGGAYEQYF.

The chain carries TRBV5-1 and TRBJ1-5; no clear D. The CDR3 extends over 18 amino acids. Germline CDR1 and CDR2: SGHRS and YFSETQ. Trimming pared 0 bases from V and 0 bases from J, leaving 16 bases between. CDR3 sequence: CASSLERDGSYSNQPQHF. The CDR3 DNA sequence: TGCGCCAGCAGCTTGGAACGTGATGGGAGCTATAGCAATCAGCCCCAGCATTTT. Together with reference TRBV5-1 and TRBJ1-5, the CDR3 gives the full variable domain: KAGVTQTPRYLIKTRGQQVTLSCSPISGHRSVSWYQQTPGQGLQFLFEYFSETQRNKGNFPGRFSGRQFSNSRSEMNVSTLELGDSALYLCASSLERDGSYSNQPQHFGDGTRLSIL.

This clone has only one observation. This sequence joins TRBV19 and TRBJ2-1; 12 positions agree with TRBD2. Losses at the gene ends were 6 bases for V and 0 bases for J; bases not matched to a gene: 6. Germline CDR1 LNHDA, CDR2 SQIVND (reference sequence). There are 17 residues in the CDR3. The CDR3 nucleotides read TGTGCCAGTAGGGGGGGACTAGCGGGTCCCTCCTACAATGAGCAGTTCTTC. Its protein product is CASRGGLAGPSYNEQFF.

The V gene is TRBV7-9, the J gene TRBJ2-1; 9 nucleotides agree with TRBD2. Trimming took 2 bases from V and 3 from J; bases not matched to a gene: 5. The germline V gene encodes CDR1 SEHNR and CDR2 FQNEAQ (reference sequence). This CDR3 has 16 residues. The CDR3, as DNA: TGTGCCAGCAGCTTATCCGGGCGGGGGGGCTACAATGAGCAGTTCTTC. Its protein product is CASSLSGRGGYNEQFF.

The DNA for the CDR3 is TGCGCCAGCAGCTCGTCTCCTAGCGGGGGAGCGCGGTATTTT. Translated, it gives CASSSSPSGGARYF. The genes are TRBV5-1 and TRBJ2-3; TRBD2 agrees at 10 bases. The germline V gene has CDR1 SGHRS and CDR2 YFSETQ. After removal of 3 bases from V and 14 bases from J, the junction contained 12 bases not matched to a gene. CDR3 length equals 14 residues.

Only a few counts were recorded for this clone. The chain carries TRBV19 and TRBJ2-5; TRBD2 agrees at 9 bases. With V trimmed by 7 bases and J by 5 bases, 11 bases remained unmatched. CDR1 is LNHDA, CDR2 SQIVND, per germline (reference sequence). This CDR3 is 15 amino acids long. The CDR3 loop reads CASMRRGGRSETQYF. The CDR3 DNA follows: TGTGCCAGTATGAGGCGGGGGGGTCGTAGCGAGACCCAGTACTTC.

This clone was seen just once. The rearrangement uses TRBV7-2 and TRBJ2-7; 8 bases are shared with TRBD1. V lost 3 bases and J lost 3; bases outside the gene matches: 4. The CDR3 covers 14 residues. Germline CDR1 is SGHTA and CDR2 is FQGNSA. CDR3 DNA: TGTGCCAGCAGCTTTGGGACAGGAGGCTACGAGCAGTACTTC. It encodes CASSFGTGGYEQYF. Full variable domain (rest looked up from reference TRBV7-2 and TRBJ2-7): GAGVSQSPSNKVTEKGKDVELRCDPISGHTALYWYRQSLGQGLEFLIYFQGNSAPDKSGLPSDRFSAERTGGSVSTLTIQRTQQEDSAVYLCASSFGTGGYEQYFGPGTRLTVT.

This chain uses TRBV7-9 with TRBJ1-2; no reliable D call. CDR1 and CDR2 (germline): SEHNR, FQNEAQ (reference sequence). CDR3 length: 11 amino acids. The V end was cut by 2 bases, the J end by 7 bases, with 5 bases between. The CDR3: CASSLSRGYTF. CDR3 nucleotides: TGTGCCAGCAGCTTATCCCGTGGCTACACCTTC.

This chain uses TRBV4-1 with TRBJ1-1, with D unclear. The CDR3 length is 15 residues. Germline CDR1 and CDR2: MGHRA and YSYEKL. V lost 2 bases, J lost 0 bases, and 10 bases lay in between. CDR3 in amino acids: CASSQRNQVNTEAFF. CDR3 nucleotides: TGCGCCAGCAGCCAAAGGAATCAGGTGAACACTGAAGCTTTCTTT.

The chain uses TRBV6-5 and TRBJ2-5; 7 nucleotides line up with TRBD2. Germline V lookup: CDR1 MNHEY, CDR2 SVGAGI. The CDR3 extends over 14 amino acids. The V gene end was trimmed by 2 bases and the J gene end by 4 bases; junction bases not matched to a gene: 4. The CDR3 here is CASSYGGERETQYF. The CDR3 region has the DNA TGTGCCAGCAGTTACGGGGGGGAGAGAGAGACCCAGTACTTC.

This clone turned up a few times. This sequence joins TRBV28 and TRBJ1-2; maybe TRBD1 (6 bases). From germline, CDR1 is MDHEN and CDR2 SYDVKM. V was shortened by 5 bases and J by 8 bases, with 21 bases between the two germline ends. The CDR3 sequence is 15 residues long. For the CDR3, the DNA is TGTGCCAGCAGTCCCCTTACCCGGGGGGCGGTCGGCTACACCTTC. It translates to CASSPLTRGAVGYTF.

This sequence joins TRBV28 and TRBJ2-7; weak D call: TRBD2 (5 bases). Trimming took 5 bases from V and 10 from J, leaving 18 bases between them. This CDR3 region has 13 residues. Germline CDR1 MDHEN, CDR2 SYDVKM. The CDR3 sequence: CASSPPPGRTQYF. CDR3 sequence (DNA): TGTGCCAGCAGTCCCCCCCCGGGGAGAACCCAGTACTTC. Full variable domain (missing parts from reference TRBV28 and TRBJ2-7): DVKVTQSSRYLVKRTGEKVFLECVQDMDHENMFWYRQDPGLGLRLIYFSYDVKMKEKGDIPEGYSVSREKKERFSLILESASTNQTSMYLCASSPPPGRTQYFGPGTRLTVT.

The chain uses TRBV4-1 and TRBJ2-2; the D gene is possibly TRBD2 (7 bases). CDR1 MGHRA and CDR2 YSYEKL come from the germline V gene. V lost 4 bases and J lost 8, with 11 bases in between. This CDR3 region has 13 residues. CDR3 coding DNA: TGCGCCAGCAGCCTGAGGGGGGGTGGGGAGCTGTTTTTT. The encoded protein is CASSLRGGGELFF.

The gene calls are TRBV10-3 and TRBJ2-1; 11 positions agree with TRBD1. The germline V gene has CDR1 ENHRY and CDR2 SYGVKD. Losses at the gene ends were 10 bases for V and 8 bases for J; bases not matched to a gene: 4. This CDR3 has 12 amino acids. The CDR3 sequence: CATGTGGDEQFF. The CDR3 nucleotides are TGTGCCACCGGGACAGGGGGGGATGAGCAGTTCTTC.

This chain connects TRBV28 to TRBJ1-5; no clear D. Trimming cost V 5 bases and J 9 bases, with 8 bases left between them. CDR1 and CDR2 (germline): MDHEN, SYDVKM. This CDR3 has 11 amino acids. DNA for the CDR3: TGTGCCAGCAGTCCCCGGGGGCCCCAGCATTTT. Amino acid sequence: CASSPRGPQHF.

V is TRBV5-1 and J is TRBJ2-7, with D perhaps TRBD2 (6 bases). The CDR3 length is 14 residues. The V gene's germline CDR1 is SGHRS and CDR2 YFSETQ. V lost 4 bases to trimming and J lost 3 bases, with 14 bases between them. CDR3 coding DNA: TGCGCCAGCAGCGCGGGACTGGGAGACTACGAGCAGTACTTC. This encodes CASSAGLGDYEQYF. Full variable domain (outside the CDR3, taken from reference TRBV5-1 and TRBJ2-7): KAGVTQTPRYLIKTRGQQVTLSCSPISGHRSVSWYQQTPGQGLQFLFEYFSETQRNKGNFPGRFSGRQFSNSRSEMNVSTLELGDSALYLCASSAGLGDYEQYFGPGTRLTVT.

The chain recombines TRBV13 with TRBJ1-5, with TRBD1 identical over 7 bases. This CDR3 comprises 14 residues. V dropped 4 bases and J dropped 9; count of bases not matched to a gene: 9. Germline lookup yields CDR1 PRHDT and CDR2 FYEKMQ (reference sequence). The CDR3 nucleotides read TGTGCCAGCAGCTCAGGACAGGACTACGGGCCCCAGCATTTT. This sequence encodes CASSSGQDYGPQHF.

The rearrangement joins TRBV14 to TRBJ2-3; tentatively, D is TRBD2 (7 bases). The CDR3 is 16 residues long. V was clipped by 1 base and J by 3 bases, with 14 bases between them. Germline V gene lookup returns CDR1 SGHDN and CDR2 FVKESK. DNA of the CDR3: TGTGCCAGCAGCCAAGTAAGGGGGGGGTTTACAGATACGCAGTATTTT. Translated, it gives CASSQVRGGFTDTQYF.

The chain joins TRBV15 to TRBJ2-1; TRBD2 aligns across 9 bases. The V segment lost 0 bases and the J segment 3 bases; nucleotides outside the gene matches: 9. This CDR3 spans 18 amino acids. CDR1 is LNHNV and CDR2 is YYDKDF in the germline V gene (reference sequence). The CDR3 DNA reads TGTGCCACCAGCAGAGATCCTCTAGTAGCGGGAGACTACAATGAGCAGTTCTTC. Its translation is CATSRDPLVAGDYNEQFF.

This clone was seen only once. The J gene is TRBJ2-1, the V gene TRBV19; D may be TRBD2 (5 bases). The CDR3 is 13 amino acids. Germline lookup yields CDR1 LNHDA and CDR2 SQIVND (reference sequence). The V and J ends lost 5 bases and 5 bases respectively, with 10 bases between them. The CDR3 DNA sequence: TGTGCCAGTAGTGACCAGAGGGACAATGAGCAGTTCTTC. This sequence encodes CASSDQRDNEQFF.

This chain joins TRBV19 and TRBJ1-4; D is uncertain. CDR3 length equals 15 residues. V lost 6 bases and J 0 bases, leaving 11 bases between the germline ends. Germline V gives CDR1 LNHDA, CDR2 SQIVND (reference sequence). The CDR3, as DNA: TGTGCCAGTAGGTGGCAGATTGCAACTAATGAAAAACTGTTTTTT. Its translation: CASRWQIATNEKLFF.